This T cell receptor beta chain was sequenced in a study of regulatory T cells in long-lasting Graves disease. The germline V gene encodes CDR1 MNHEY and CDR2 SVGEGT. The ends were cut back, 0 bases at V and 2 bases at J, with 4 bases in the middle. The CDR3 covers 14 residues. Arm-PCR with iRepertoire HTBI primers amplified the CDR3 regions for these TCR beta libraries. TCRdb ran MiXCR on the multiplex PCR reads and lists one entry per CDR3 protein. The sample includes about 290,000 distinct CDR3 sequences, more than 20% of them seen just once. Sample time point: persistent/refractory GD, antithyroid drugs over 5 years with positive TRAb. PBMC-derived RNA was used for the TCR library. This clonotype appeared many times.

The sample consisted of peripheral blood mononuclear cells (PBMCs), taken when the disease was refractory, from a patient treated with antithyroid drugs. This TCR derives from a female donor with Graves disease. The gene calls are TRBV6-2 or TRBV6-3 and TRBJ2-2; D unclear. The CDR3 here is CASSYSRNTGELFF. CDR3 bases: TGTGCCAGCAGTTACTCGAGAAACACCGGGGAGCTGTTTTTT.